One sample yielded the 3 T cell receptor beta chains listed below, sequenced in a study of OX40 agonist ivuxolimab in advanced cancers. Measured with immunoSEQ multiplex PCR; TCRdb has only the in-frame clones, and not every one. This repertoire shows 30,000 to 35,000 clones, about three quarters found once; its top ten account for roughly a quarter. The sample here was CD4+ or CD8+ T cells sorted from blood, taken in a trial of the OX40 agonist ivuxolimab. Receptors were obtained from an adult with an advanced solid tumor such as melanoma, head and neck, liver or kidney cancer.

The rearrangement joins TRBV5-1 to TRBJ1-5; 8 nucleotides match TRBD1. The CDR3 spans 15 residues. Germline V gene data show CDR1 as SGHRS and CDR2 as YFSETQ. V dropped 1 base and J dropped 7; count of bases not matched to a gene: 7. The CDR3 loop is CASSLRPTGEQPQHF. The CDR3 region has the DNA TGCGCCAGCAGCTTGCGGCCGACAGGGGAACAGCCCCAGCATTTT. Drawing the rest from reference TRBV5-1 and TRBJ1-5, the complete variable domain is KAGVTQTPRYLIKTRGQQVTLSCSPISGHRSVSWYQQTPGQGLQFLFEYFSETQRNKGNFPGRFSGRQFSNSRSEMNVSTLELGDSALYLCASSLRPTGEQPQHFGDGTRLSIL.

The genes are TRBV5-1 and TRBJ2-6, with 7 nucleotides matching TRBD1. With V trimmed by 4 bases and J by 0 bases, 10 bases remained unmatched. This CDR3 has 18 amino acids. Germline lookup yields CDR1 SGHRS and CDR2 YFSETQ. CDR3 sequence reads: CASSPTGVPSSGANVLTF. As DNA, the CDR3 is TGCGCCAGCAGCCCAACAGGGGTGCCCTCCTCTGGGGCCAACGTCCTGACTTTC.

V usage is TRBV15 and J usage is TRBJ2-1; 14 bases are shared with TRBD2. CDR1 and CDR2 (germline): LNHNV, YYDKDF (reference sequence). Trimming at V came to 4 bases and at J to 10 bases, leaving 6 bases not matched to a gene. The CDR3 is 15 amino acids. This chain's CDR3 is CATSIGLAGGPEQFF. The CDR3 nucleotides read TGTGCCACCAGCATCGGACTAGCGGGGGGCCCGGAGCAGTTCTTC. Based on the CDR3 plus reference TRBV15 and TRBJ2-1, the full variable domain is DAMVIQNPRYQVTQFGKPVTLSCSQTLNHNVMYWYQQKSSQAPKLLFHYYDKDFNNEADTPDNFQSRRPNTSFCFLDIRSPGLGDTAMYLCATSIGLAGGPEQFFGPGTRLTVL.